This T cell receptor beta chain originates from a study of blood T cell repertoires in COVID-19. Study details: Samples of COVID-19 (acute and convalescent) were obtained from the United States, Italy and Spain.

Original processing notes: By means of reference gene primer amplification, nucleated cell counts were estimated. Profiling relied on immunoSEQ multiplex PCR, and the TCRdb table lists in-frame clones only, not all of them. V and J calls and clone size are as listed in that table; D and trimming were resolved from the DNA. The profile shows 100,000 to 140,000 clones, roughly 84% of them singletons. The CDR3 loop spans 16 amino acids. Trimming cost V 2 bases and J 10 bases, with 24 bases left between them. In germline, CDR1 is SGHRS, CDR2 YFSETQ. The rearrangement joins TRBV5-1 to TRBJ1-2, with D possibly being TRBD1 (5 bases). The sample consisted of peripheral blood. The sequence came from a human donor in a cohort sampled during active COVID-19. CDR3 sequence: CASSLGGAMGQAPYTF. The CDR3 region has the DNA TGCGCCAGCAGCTTAGGTGGCGCCATGGGGCAGGCTCCCTACACCTTC.